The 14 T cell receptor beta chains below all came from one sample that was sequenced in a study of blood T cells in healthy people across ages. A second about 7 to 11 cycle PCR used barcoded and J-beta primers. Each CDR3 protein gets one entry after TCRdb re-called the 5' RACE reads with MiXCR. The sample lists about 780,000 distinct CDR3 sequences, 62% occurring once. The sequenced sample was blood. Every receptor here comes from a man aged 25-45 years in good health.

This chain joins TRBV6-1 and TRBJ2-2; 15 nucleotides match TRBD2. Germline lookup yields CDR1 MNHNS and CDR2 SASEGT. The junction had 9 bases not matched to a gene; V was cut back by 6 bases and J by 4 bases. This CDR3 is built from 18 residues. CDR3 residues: CASRTPGLAGGSTGELFF. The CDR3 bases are TGTGCCAGCAGAACCCCGGGACTAGCGGGGGGATCCACCGGGGAGCTGTTTTTT.

CDR3 coding DNA: TGCGCCAGCAGCCAAGAGAGGTCGGCAGGGCGAGTGCAGTACTTC. Protein: CASSQERSAGRVQYF. The V call is TRBV4-3, the J call TRBJ2-4; tentatively, D is TRBD1 (5 bases). V was cut by 0 bases and J by 13 bases, with 19 bases left in between. CDR3 length: 15 residues. In germline, CDR1 is LGHNA, CDR2 YSLEER.

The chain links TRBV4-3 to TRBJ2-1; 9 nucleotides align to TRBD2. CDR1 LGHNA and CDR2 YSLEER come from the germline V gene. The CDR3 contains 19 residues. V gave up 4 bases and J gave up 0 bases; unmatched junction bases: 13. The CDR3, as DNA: TGCGCCAGCAGCCCCAGGACACTAGCGGGTCTAAGCTCCTACAATGAGCAGTTCTTC. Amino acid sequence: CASSPRTLAGLSSYNEQFF.

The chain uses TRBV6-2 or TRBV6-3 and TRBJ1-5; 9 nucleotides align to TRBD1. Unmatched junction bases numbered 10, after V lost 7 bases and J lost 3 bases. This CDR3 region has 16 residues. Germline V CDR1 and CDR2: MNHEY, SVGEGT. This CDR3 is CASTVFGTGNNQPQHF. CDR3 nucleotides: TGTGCCAGCACTGTCTTTGGGACAGGGAACAATCAGCCCCAGCATTTT.

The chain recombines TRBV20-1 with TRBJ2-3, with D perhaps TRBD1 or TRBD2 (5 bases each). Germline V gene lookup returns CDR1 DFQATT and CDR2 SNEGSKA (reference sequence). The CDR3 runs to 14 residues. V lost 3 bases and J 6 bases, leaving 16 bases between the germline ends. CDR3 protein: CSASFTRGTDTQYF. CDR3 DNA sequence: TGCAGTGCTAGTTTCACCCGAGGGACGGATACGCAGTATTTT.

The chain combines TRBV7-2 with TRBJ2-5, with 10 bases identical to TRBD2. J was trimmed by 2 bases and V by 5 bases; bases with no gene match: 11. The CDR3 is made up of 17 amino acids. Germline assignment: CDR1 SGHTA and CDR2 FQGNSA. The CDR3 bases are TGTGCCAGCAGCCTCGGCGCCTGGACTAGCGGACAAGAGACCCAGTACTTC. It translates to CASSLGAWTSGQETQYF.

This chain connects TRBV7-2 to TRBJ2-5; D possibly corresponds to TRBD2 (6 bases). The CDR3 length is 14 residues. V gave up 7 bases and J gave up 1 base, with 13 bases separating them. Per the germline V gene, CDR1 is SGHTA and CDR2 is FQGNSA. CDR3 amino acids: CASTGGSLQETQYF. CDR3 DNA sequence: TGTGCCAGCACTGGGGGGTCCCTCCAAGAGACCCAGTACTTC.

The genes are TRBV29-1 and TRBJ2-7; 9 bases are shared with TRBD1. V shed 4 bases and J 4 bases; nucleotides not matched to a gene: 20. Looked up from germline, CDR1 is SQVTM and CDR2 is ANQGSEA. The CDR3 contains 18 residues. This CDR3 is CSVGSQAGQGLHLYEQYF. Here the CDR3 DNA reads TGCAGCGTTGGAAGCCAAGCGGGACAGGGCCTTCATCTTTACGAGCAGTACTTC.

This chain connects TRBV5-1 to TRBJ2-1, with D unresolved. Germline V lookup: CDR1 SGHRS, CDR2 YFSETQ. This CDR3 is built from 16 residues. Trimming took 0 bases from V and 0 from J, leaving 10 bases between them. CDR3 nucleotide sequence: TGCGCCAGCAGCTTGGACCGGGCGAGCTCCTACAATGAGCAGTTCTTC. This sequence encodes CASSLDRASSYNEQFF.

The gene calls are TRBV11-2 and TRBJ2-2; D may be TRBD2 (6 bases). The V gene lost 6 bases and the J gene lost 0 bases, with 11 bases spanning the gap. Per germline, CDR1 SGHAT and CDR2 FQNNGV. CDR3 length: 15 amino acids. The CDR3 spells CASRVGTSNTGELFF. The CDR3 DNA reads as TGTGCCAGCAGGGTAGGGACTTCGAACACCGGGGAGCTGTTTTTT.

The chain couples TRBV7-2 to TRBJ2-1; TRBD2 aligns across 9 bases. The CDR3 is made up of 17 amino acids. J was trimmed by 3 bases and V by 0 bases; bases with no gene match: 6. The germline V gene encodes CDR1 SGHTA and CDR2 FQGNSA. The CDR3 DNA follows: TGTGCCAGCAGCTTAGCTGGCGGGCGGGGGGGCTACAATGAGCAGTTCTTC. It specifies CASSLAGGRGGYNEQFF.

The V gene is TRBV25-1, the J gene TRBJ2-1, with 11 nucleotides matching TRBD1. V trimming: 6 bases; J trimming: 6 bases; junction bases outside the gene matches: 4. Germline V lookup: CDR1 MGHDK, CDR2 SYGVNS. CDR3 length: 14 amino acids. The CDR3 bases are TGTGCCAGCAGGGGGGACAGGGGGGGCAATGAGCAGTTCTTC. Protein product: CASRGDRGGNEQFF.

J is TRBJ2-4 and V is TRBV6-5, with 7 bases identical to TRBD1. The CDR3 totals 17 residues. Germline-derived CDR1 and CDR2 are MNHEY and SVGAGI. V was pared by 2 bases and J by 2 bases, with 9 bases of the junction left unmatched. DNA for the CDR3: TGTGCCAGCAGTTACGACAGGGCGGGCCTGACCAAAAACATTCAGTACTTC. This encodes CASSYDRAGLTKNIQYF.

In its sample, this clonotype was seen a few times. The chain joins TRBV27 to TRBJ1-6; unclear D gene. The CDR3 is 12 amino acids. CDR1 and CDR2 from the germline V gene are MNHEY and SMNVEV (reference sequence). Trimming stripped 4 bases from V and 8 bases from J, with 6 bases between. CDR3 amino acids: CASSSQYSPLHF. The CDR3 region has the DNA TGTGCCAGCAGTTCCCAATATTCACCCCTCCACTTT.